The 28 T cell receptor beta chains listed next were all sequenced from one sample in a study of blood T cell repertoires in COVID-19. Libraries were prepared by immunoSEQ multiplex PCR; TCRdb keeps only in-frame clonotypes and omits some of them. Of 95,000 to 100,000 clones detected, less than 85% appear once; the ten largest clones hold roughly 17%. The sequencing sample was made of peripheral blood. The receptors come from a woman aged 55-70 years with acute or convalescent COVID-19.

V is TRBV7-3 and J is TRBJ2-2; TRBD2 agrees at 7 bases. The CDR3 is made up of 16 amino acids. Per germline, CDR1 SGHTA and CDR2 FQGTGA. The trim removed 5 bases at V and 5 bases at J, leaving 11 bases unmatched. The chain's CDR3 is CASSPLVWGGTGELFF. The CDR3, as DNA: TGTGCCAGCAGCCCCTTGGTGTGGGGGGGAACCGGGGAGCTGTTTTTT.

In its sample, this clone was seen once. This chain links TRBV9 with TRBJ2-1, with a tentative D call TRBD2 (7 bases). This CDR3 contains 15 residues. The V end lost 2 bases, the J end lost 6 bases, and 15 bases lay between the germline ends. Germline V gene lookup returns CDR1 SGDLS and CDR2 YYNGEE. The CDR3 reads CASSVGGQVGNEQFF. CDR3 coding DNA: TGTGCCAGCAGCGTCGGGGGGCAAGTCGGCAATGAGCAGTTCTTC.

The chain employs TRBV29-1 and TRBJ1-4, with a tentative D call TRBD1 (5 bases). This CDR3 region has 12 residues. Per the germline V gene, CDR1 is SQVTM and CDR2 is ANQGSEA. Trimming left V 4 bases short and J 4 bases short, with 7 bases between. The CDR3 reads CSVGQGNEKLFF. In DNA, the CDR3 is TGCAGCGTTGGGCAGGGTAATGAAAAACTGTTTTTT. The variable domain in full, with the rest retrieved from reference TRBV29-1 and TRBJ1-4, is SAVISQKPSRDICQRGTSLTIQCQVDSQVTMMFWYRQQPGQSLTLIATANQGSEATYESGFVIDKFPISRPNLTFSTLTVSNMSPEDSSIYLCSVGQGNEKLFFGSGTQLSVL.

This rearrangement joins TRBV12-3 or TRBV12-4 to TRBJ2-5; unclear D gene. The germline V and J ends were trimmed by 5 bases and 5 bases, with 9 bases remaining between them. The CDR3 spans 12 residues. CDR3 DNA sequence: TGTGCCAGCAGTGAGCTGCGGGAGACCCAGTACTTC. Translated: CASSELRETQYF.

This clone was picked up a small number of times. The rearrangement links TRBV4-2 to TRBJ2-2, with 8 positions matching TRBD1. This CDR3 spans 16 amino acids. In germline, CDR1 is LGHNA, CDR2 YNFKEQ. The V and J ends lost 4 bases and 1 base, in that order; junction bases with no gene match: 5. In DNA, the CDR3 is TGTGCCAGCAGCCCCATGGGACAGGAGAACACCGGGGAGCTGTTTTTT. Protein sequence: CASSPMGQENTGELFF.

This clone was picked up one time. The sample holds other DNA sequences that translate to the same CDR3. The chain joins TRBV9 to TRBJ1-1; no firm D call. The V gene lost 0 bases and the J gene lost 5 bases, with 8 bases spanning the gap. The length of the CDR3 is 13 residues. CDR1 and CDR2 from the germline V gene are SGDLS and YYNGEE. The CDR3 DNA reads TGTGCCAGCAGCGTAGCTACGAGGACTGAAGCTTTCTTT. Protein product: CASSVATRTEAFF. Full variable domain (remainder filled in from reference TRBV9 and TRBJ1-1): DSGVTQTPKHLITATGQRVTLRCSPRSGDLSVYWYQQSLDQGLQFLIQYYNGEERAKGNILERFSAQQFPDLHSELNLSSLELGDSALYFCASSVATRTEAFFGQGTRLTVV.

The chain uses TRBV5-6 and TRBJ1-2; D is uncertain. Germline V lookup: CDR1 SGHDT, CDR2 YYEEEE. Trimming cost V 2 bases and J 4 bases, with 12 bases left between them. The CDR3 contains 14 residues. DNA of the CDR3: TGTGCCAGCAGCTTTGTGAACACGGGCTATGGCTACACCTTC. It translates to CASSFVNTGYGYTF.

V usage is TRBV11-2 and J usage is TRBJ1-4; TRBD1 agrees at 9 bases. Germline V lookup: CDR1 SGHAT, CDR2 FQNNGV. The CDR3 has 15 residues. Trimming at V came to 3 bases and at J to 8 bases, leaving 7 bases not matched to a gene. CDR3 nucleotide sequence: TGTGCCAGCAGCTTCGGGACAGGGAAAAAAGAAAAACTGTTTTTT. Amino acid sequence: CASSFGTGKKEKLFF.

The V gene is TRBV25-1, the J gene TRBJ2-1; 8 nucleotides agree with TRBD1. Germline CDR1 and CDR2: MGHDK and SYGVNS. The CDR3 has 14 residues. V lost 6 bases and J lost 0; bases outside the gene matches: 1. CDR3 coding DNA: TGTGCCAGCAGCGACAGGGGCTCCTACAATGAGCAGTTCTTC. Its translation: CASSDRGSYNEQFF.

Relative to its sample, this clone is medium-sized. The J gene is TRBJ2-7, the V gene TRBV24-1; D ambiguous. The length of the CDR3 is 13 residues. The germline V gene has CDR1 KGHDR and CDR2 SFDVKD. Trimming took 6 bases from V and 5 from J, leaving 13 bases between them. CDR3 nucleotides: TGTGCCACCAGTAGCCTAAGGAGCGACGAGCAGTACTTC. It is translated as CATSSLRSDEQYF.

This clone was seen just once. The rearrangement joins TRBV5-4 to TRBJ2-5; TRBD1 agrees at 7 bases. Per the germline V gene, CDR1 is SGHNT and CDR2 is YYREEE (reference sequence). The CDR3 loop spans 16 amino acids. Germline trimming cut 4 bases from V and 5 bases from J; bases unmatched to any gene: 14. The CDR3 here is CASSIATGPPRETQYF. CDR3 coding DNA: TGTGCCAGCAGCATAGCGACAGGGCCCCCGCGCGAGACCCAGTACTTC. Full variable domain (missing parts from reference TRBV5-4 and TRBJ2-5): ETGVTQSPTHLIKTRGQQVTLRCSSQSGHNTVSWYQQALGQGPQFIFQYYREEENGRGNFPPRFSGLQFPNYSSELNVNALELDDSALYLCASSIATGPPRETQYFGPGTRLLVL.

The chain couples TRBV6-4 to TRBJ1-5; the match to TRBD1 covers 10 bases. The CDR3 covers 18 residues. After removal of 2 bases from V and 5 bases from J, the junction contained 12 bases not matched to a gene. Germline CDR1 MRHNA, CDR2 SNTAGT. The CDR3 sequence is CASSDPRDRGRPYQPQHF. In nucleotides, the CDR3 is TGTGCCAGCAGTGACCCGAGAGACAGGGGGCGGCCGTATCAGCCCCAGCATTTT.

This chain links TRBV3-1 (or the pseudogene TRBV3-2) with TRBJ2-5, with 7 bases lining up with TRBD1. V trimming: 4 bases; J trimming: 1 base; junction bases outside the gene matches: 3. Germline V gene data show CDR1 as LGHDT and CDR2 as YNNKEL (reference sequence). The CDR3 contains 14 residues. The CDR3 nucleotides read TGTGCCAGCAGCCCCACAGGGGTCCAAGAGACCCAGTACTTC. Its translation: CASSPTGVQETQYF.

The CDR3 loop is CASSLGQEISGNTIYF. The CDR3 nucleotides are TGCGCCAGCAGCTTGGGACAGGAGATCTCTGGAAACACCATATATTTT. J is TRBJ1-3 and V is TRBV5-1; D perhaps matches TRBD1 (6 bases). The V end was cut by 0 bases, the J end by 0 bases, with 10 bases between. The CDR3 loop spans 16 amino acids. Germline V lookup: CDR1 SGHRS, CDR2 YFSETQ.

The CDR3 reads CASRDSTDTQYF. In nucleotides, the CDR3 is TGTGCCAGCCGGGATAGCACAGATACGCAGTATTTT. The chain joins TRBV21-1 to TRBJ2-3; the tabulated D call, TRBD2, remains unverified against the DNA. TRBV21-1 is a pseudogene locus. The CDR3 totals 12 residues.

This clone occurred a few times. The rearrangement joins TRBV2 to TRBJ1-5, with unresolved D. This CDR3 contains 14 residues. Between the trimmed V and J ends, which lost 6 bases and 4 bases, there was a span of 13 bases. Germline assignment: CDR1 SNHLY and CDR2 FYNNEI. The CDR3 region is CASSETRGNQPQHF. The CDR3 DNA is TGTGCCAGCAGCGAAACCCGCGGGAATCAGCCCCAGCATTTT.

The V gene is TRBV4-1, the J gene TRBJ2-2; TRBD1 might be the D (5 bases). Trimming took 4 bases from V and 1 from J, leaving 22 bases between them. Germline V lookup: CDR1 MGHRA, CDR2 YSYEKL. There are 19 residues in the CDR3. CDR3: CASSPSKGSQVMNTGELFF. The CDR3 bases are TGCGCCAGCAGCCCGAGCAAGGGTTCACAGGTGATGAACACCGGGGAGCTGTTTTTT.

The chain couples TRBV6-6 to TRBJ1-1; TRBD1 matches at 9 bases. The germline gives CDR1 MNHNY, CDR2 SVGAGI (reference sequence). The CDR3 contains 13 residues. V was pared by 9 bases and J by 7 bases, with 9 bases of the junction left unmatched. CDR3 residues: CASGDRETLEAFF. The CDR3 region has the DNA TGTGCCAGTGGGGACAGGGAAACGCTTGAAGCTTTCTTT.

This chain joins TRBV30 and TRBJ1-1, with 8 bases lining up with TRBD1. V dropped 3 bases and J dropped 3; count of bases not matched to a gene: 3. Looked up from germline, CDR1 is GTSNPN and CDR2 is SVGIG (reference sequence). This CDR3 has 13 residues. Here the CDR3 reads CAWSRDRYTEAFF. The CDR3 DNA reads as TGTGCCTGGAGCCGGGACAGGTACACTGAAGCTTTCTTT.

CDR3 amino acids: CASSQLQMNTEAFF. The DNA for the CDR3 is TGTGCCAGCAGCCAACTTCAGATGAACACTGAAGCTTTCTTT. V and J are TRBV3-1 (or the pseudogene TRBV3-2) and TRBJ1-1; the D is unclear. Germline CDR1 and CDR2: LGHDT and YNNKEL (reference sequence). The CDR3 spans 14 residues. The V gene lost 2 bases and the J gene lost 0 bases, with 7 bases spanning the gap.

The chain joins TRBV18 to TRBJ2-5; 10 positions match TRBD1. Trimming at V came to 5 bases and at J to 6 bases, leaving 12 bases not matched to a gene. Germline CDR1 KGHSH, CDR2 LQKENI. The CDR3 loop spans 16 amino acids. In DNA, the CDR3 is TGTGCCAGCTCAGCCGGGACAGGGGCGCCGGTGAAGACCCAGTACTTC. The encoded protein is CASSAGTGAPVKTQYF.

V and J are TRBV14 and TRBJ2-2; D possibly corresponds to TRBD1 (5 bases). The ends were cut back, 5 bases at V and 0 bases at J, with 10 bases in the middle. CDR1 is SGHDN, CDR2 FVKESK, per germline. The length of the CDR3 is 15 residues. CDR3 DNA sequence: TGTGCCAGCAGCTTACAGGTCACGAACACCGGGGAGCTGTTTTTT. Translating it yields CASSLQVTNTGELFF.

This clone has just a few counts. The rearrangement joins TRBV9 to TRBJ1-2, with D possibly matching TRBD1 (6 bases). In germline, CDR1 is SGDLS, CDR2 YYNGEE. V gave up 3 bases and J gave up 5 bases, with 14 bases separating them. This CDR3 comprises 14 residues. CDR3 nucleotide sequence: TGTGCCAGCAGCGCCAGCACGGACAGTTATGGCTACACCTTC. Protein: CASSASTDSYGYTF.

The V and J genes are TRBV10-2 and TRBJ2-2; D may be TRBD2 (5 bases). From germline, CDR1 is WSHSY and CDR2 SAAADI. V shed 1 base and J shed 1 base, with 10 bases lying between them. The CDR3 contains 16 residues. The CDR3 protein is CASSEFPAGNTGELFF. As DNA, the CDR3 is TGCGCCAGCAGTGAGTTCCCGGCGGGGAACACCGGGGAGCTGTTTTTT.

The chain links TRBV6-6 to TRBJ2-5; TRBD2 aligns across 12 bases. Germline V lookup: CDR1 MNHNY, CDR2 SVGAGI (reference sequence). The CDR3 extends over 16 amino acids. Trimming at V came to 7 bases and at J to 1 base, leaving 7 bases not matched to a gene. In DNA form, the CDR3 reads TGTGCCAGCACTCCGCTAGCGGGGGGGATCCAAGAGACCCAGTACTTC. It translates to CASTPLAGGIQETQYF.

This clone was detected a few times. This chain connects TRBV7-9 to TRBJ1-5, with 8 bases aligning to TRBD1. Germline V lookup: CDR1 SEHNR, CDR2 FQNEAQ (reference sequence). The ends lost 5 bases at V and 1 base at J; junction bases unmatched: 4. There are 15 residues in the CDR3. CDR3 nucleotide sequence: TGTGCCAGCAGCAAAGGACAGGGAAGCAATCAGCCCCAGCATTTT. Translated, it gives CASSKGQGSNQPQHF.

The chain links TRBV11-3 to TRBJ1-1; D may be TRBD1 (5 bases). The CDR3 spans 14 residues. Looked up from germline, CDR1 is SGHNT and CDR2 is YENEEA. Trimming stripped 0 bases from V and 5 bases from J, with 10 bases between. This CDR3 reads CASSLDGGKTEAFF. The CDR3 nucleotides are TGTGCCAGCAGCTTAGACGGGGGGAAAACTGAAGCTTTCTTT.

This sequence joins TRBV3-1 (or the pseudogene TRBV3-2) and TRBJ1-6; 7 nucleotides match TRBD1. The CDR3 totals 15 residues. V lost 2 bases and J lost 5; bases outside the gene matches: 3. CDR1 LGHDT and CDR2 YNNKEL come from the germline V gene (reference sequence). CDR3: CASSQSGQNNSPLHF. Here the CDR3 DNA reads TGTGCCAGCAGCCAATCGGGACAGAATAATTCACCCCTCCACTTT.